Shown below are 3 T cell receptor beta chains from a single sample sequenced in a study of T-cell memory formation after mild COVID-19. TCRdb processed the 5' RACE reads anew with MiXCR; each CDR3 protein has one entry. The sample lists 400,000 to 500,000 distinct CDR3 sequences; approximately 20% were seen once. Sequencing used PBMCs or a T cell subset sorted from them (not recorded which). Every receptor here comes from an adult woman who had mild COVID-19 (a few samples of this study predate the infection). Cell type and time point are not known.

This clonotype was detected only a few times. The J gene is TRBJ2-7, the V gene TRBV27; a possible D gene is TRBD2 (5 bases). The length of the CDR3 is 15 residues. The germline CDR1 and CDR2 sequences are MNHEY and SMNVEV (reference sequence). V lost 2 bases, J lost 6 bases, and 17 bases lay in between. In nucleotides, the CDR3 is TGTGCCAGCAGTTTACAGTGGGGAGAGCGTTCCGAGCAGTACTTC. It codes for CASSLQWGERSEQYF.

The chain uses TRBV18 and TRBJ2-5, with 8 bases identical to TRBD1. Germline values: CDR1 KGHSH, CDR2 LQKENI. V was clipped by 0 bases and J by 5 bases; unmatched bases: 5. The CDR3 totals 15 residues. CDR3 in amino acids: CASSPPGQVGETQYF. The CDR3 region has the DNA TGTGCCAGCTCACCACCGGGACAGGTGGGGGAGACCCAGTACTTC.

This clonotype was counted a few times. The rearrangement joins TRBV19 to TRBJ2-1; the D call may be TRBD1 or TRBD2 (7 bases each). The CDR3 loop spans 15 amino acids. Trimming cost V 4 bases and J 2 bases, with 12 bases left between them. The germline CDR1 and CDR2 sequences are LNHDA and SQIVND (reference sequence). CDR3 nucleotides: TGTGCCAGTAGTACCAGGGGGGGTACCTACAATGAGCAGTTCTTC. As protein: CASSTRGGTYNEQFF.